The 7 T cell receptor beta chains reported below all come from one sample, sequenced in a study of cytomegalovirus exposure and HLA in healthy donors. The PCR was carried out with 60 Vbeta primers and 13 Jbeta primers. Using immunoSEQ multiplex PCR, the repertoire was profiled, and TCRdb retains in-frame clones only, with some absent. Of over 60,000 clones in the sample, 76% were seen once. The sample consisted of PBMCs. The receptors here all came from a man younger than 35 in good health and CMV-seronegative.

Concerning this clone itself: One end of the junction is discordant with germline, which a read error may explain. This chain connects TRBV7-8 to TRBJ1-4; no firm D call. The CDR3 covers 15 residues. Germline CDR1 is SGHVS and CDR2 is FQNEAQ. The CDR3 DNA follows: TGTGCCAGCAGCCTAGCCGGCCTAACGGGGGAAAAACTGTTTTTT. Residues: CASSLAGLTGEKLFF.

V is TRBV18 and J is TRBJ2-5; TRBD2 aligns across 8 bases. From germline, CDR1 is KGHSH and CDR2 LQKENI. This CDR3 has 17 amino acids. Trimming removed 3 bases from V and 2 bases from J; junction bases left unmatched: 11. The CDR3 DNA follows: TGTGCCAGCTCACCGACCCCGCGGGGGGTTCATCAAGAGACCCAGTACTTC. Translated, it gives CASSPTPRGVHQETQYF.

V usage is TRBV7-2 and J usage is TRBJ1-5, with 7 bases identical to TRBD1. This CDR3 is 13 amino acids long. J was trimmed by 9 bases and V by 2 bases; bases with no gene match: 4. CDR1 is SGHTA, CDR2 FQGNSA, per germline. As DNA, the CDR3 is TGTGCCAGCAGCTTATCATACAGGGGGCCCCAGCATTTT. It encodes CASSLSYRGPQHF.

The gene calls are TRBV5-1 and TRBJ2-1, with 10 bases lining up with TRBD1. Germline loops: CDR1 SGHRS, CDR2 YFSETQ. The CDR3 is 19 amino acids. V was clipped by 4 bases and J by 2 bases; unmatched bases: 15. CDR3 sequence reads: CASSPGGQGPEGTYNEQFF. CDR3 DNA: TGCGCCAGCAGCCCGGGGGGACAGGGGCCCGAAGGGACCTACAATGAGCAGTTCTTC.

This chain connects TRBV5-5 to TRBJ1-1; D might be TRBD1 (5 bases). The germline CDR1 and CDR2 sequences are SGHKS and YYEKEE (reference sequence). The V end lost 0 bases, the J end lost 1 base, and 16 bases lay between the germline ends. CDR3 size: 17 residues. The DNA of the CDR3 is TGTGCCAGCAGCTTGGCCGGGGGACGGGGCCCGAACACTGAAGCTTTCTTT. This gives the protein CASSLAGGRGPNTEAFF.

The rearrangement joins TRBV28 to TRBJ2-1; 11 nucleotides align to TRBD2. The trim removed 6 bases at V and 9 bases at J, leaving 13 bases unmatched. CDR1 MDHEN and CDR2 SYDVKM come from the germline V gene. The CDR3 is 16 residues long. The CDR3 spells CASSLLSGGVRSEQFF. CDR3 DNA sequence: TGTGCCAGCAGCCTCCTTAGCGGGGGGGTTCGATCTGAGCAGTTCTTC.

The CDR3 nucleotides are TGCGCCAGCAGCGAAACTAGCGAATGGGGCGAGCAGTACTTC. Protein product: CASSETSEWGEQYF. The rearrangement uses TRBV5-1 and TRBJ2-7; 7 bases match TRBD2. Trimming at V came to 4 bases and at J to 6 bases, leaving 10 bases not matched to a gene. In germline, CDR1 is SGHRS, CDR2 YFSETQ. The CDR3 sequence is 14 residues long.